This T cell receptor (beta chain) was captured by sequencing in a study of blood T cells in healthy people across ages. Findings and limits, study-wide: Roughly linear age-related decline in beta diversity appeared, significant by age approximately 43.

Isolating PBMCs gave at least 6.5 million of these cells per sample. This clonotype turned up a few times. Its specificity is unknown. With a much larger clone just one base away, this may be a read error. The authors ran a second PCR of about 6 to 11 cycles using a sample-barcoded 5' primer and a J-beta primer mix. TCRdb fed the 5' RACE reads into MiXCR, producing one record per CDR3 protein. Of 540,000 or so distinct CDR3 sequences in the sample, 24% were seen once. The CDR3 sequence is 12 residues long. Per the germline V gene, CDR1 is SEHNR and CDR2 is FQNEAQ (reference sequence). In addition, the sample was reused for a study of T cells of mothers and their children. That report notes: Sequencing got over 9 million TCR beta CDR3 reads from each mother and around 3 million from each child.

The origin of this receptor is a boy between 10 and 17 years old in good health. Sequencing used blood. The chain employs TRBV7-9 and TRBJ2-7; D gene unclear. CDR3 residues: CVSSLGAYEQYF. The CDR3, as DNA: TGTGTCAGCAGCTTAGGCGCCTACGAGCAGTACTTC.